A single sample gave rise to the 8 T cell receptor beta chains below, sequenced in a study of OX40 agonist ivuxolimab in advanced cancers. The library was generated by the immunoSEQ multiplex PCR assay. In TCRdb, the immuneACCESS table is reduced to in-frame sequences with V and J assigned. These tables do not hold every clone; where another copy was compared, an unresolved V gene accounts for under half, and the others remain unexplained. The sample contains about 100,000 clones, approximately 90% of them found a single time. Around 0.71% of the sample rests with the top ten. The sample was CD4+ or CD8+ T cells sorted from blood, taken in a trial of the OX40 agonist ivuxolimab. These receptors were taken from an adult with an advanced solid tumor such as melanoma, head and neck, liver or kidney cancer.

This chain connects TRBV7-2 to TRBJ2-7, with 11 bases that match TRBD2. The J segment lost 6 bases and the V segment lost 4 bases, leaving 8 bases of the junction unmatched. CDR3 length equals 15 residues. Germline lookup yields CDR1 SGHTA and CDR2 FQGNSA. The CDR3 sequence is CASSSRTSGPVEQYF. DNA of the CDR3: TGTGCCAGCAGCTCGCGGACTAGCGGGCCCGTCGAGCAGTACTTC.

This clone came up once. This rearrangement joins TRBV29-1 to TRBJ2-7, with D perhaps being TRBD1 or TRBD2 (5 bases each). The germline gives CDR1 SQVTM, CDR2 ANQGSEA. The CDR3 consists of 11 residues. V shed 4 bases and J shed 5 bases, with 9 bases lying between them. The CDR3 sequence is CSVGGWNEQYF. The CDR3 DNA follows: TGCAGCGTTGGGGGGTGGAACGAGCAGTACTTC.

The DNA for the CDR3 is TGTGCCAGCAGTGTCGGGCTCATAGGACCCGAAAAACTGTTTTTT. Translated, it gives CASSVGLIGPEKLFF. V gene TRBV6-5 combines with J gene TRBJ1-4; no reliable D call. This CDR3 has 15 residues. CDR1 is MNHEY and CDR2 is SVGAGI in the germline V gene. Between the trimmed V and J ends, which lost 5 bases and 8 bases, there was a span of 18 bases.

J is TRBJ2-7 and V is TRBV6-1; no clear D. Germline V gene data show CDR1 as MNHNS and CDR2 as SASEGT. This CDR3 has 13 residues. Trimming left V 4 bases short and J 3 bases short, with 10 bases between. The CDR3, as DNA: TGTGCCAGCAGTGCAGGTCGATTCTACGAGCAGTACTTC. Its protein is CASSAGRFYEQYF.

This clone was seen a handful of times. The rearrangement joins TRBV29-1 to TRBJ1-1; 7 nucleotides agree with TRBD1. This CDR3 is built from 12 residues. The ends lost 6 bases at V and 4 bases at J; junction bases unmatched: 5. Germline V gene data show CDR1 as SQVTM and CDR2 as ANQGSEA. The CDR3: CSVGQLGTEAFF. The CDR3 nucleotides read TGCAGCGTGGGACAGCTAGGCACTGAAGCTTTCTTT.

The V gene is TRBV6-1, the J gene TRBJ1-5; 7 bases map to TRBD1. J was trimmed by 5 bases and V by 7 bases; bases with no gene match: 2. The germline V gene has CDR1 MNHNS and CDR2 SASEGT. The CDR3 runs 12 residues. This CDR3 reads CASITGDQPQHF. DNA for the CDR3: TGTGCCAGCATCACAGGGGATCAGCCCCAGCATTTT.

The CDR3 is CAISEGQGTQPQHF. The CDR3 bases are TGTGCCATCAGTGAGGGACAGGGGACTCAGCCCCAGCATTTT. The V call is TRBV10-3, the J call TRBJ1-5, with 9 bases that match TRBD1. This CDR3 spans 14 amino acids. Looked up from germline, CDR1 is ENHRY and CDR2 is SYGVKD. With V trimmed by 2 bases and J by 6 bases, 2 bases remained unmatched.

This clone was observed a few times. V usage is TRBV30 and J usage is TRBJ1-1; D remains unclear. The germline V gene has CDR1 GTSNPN and CDR2 SVGIG (reference sequence). This CDR3 contains 14 residues. The germline V and J ends were trimmed by 2 bases and 0 bases, with 10 bases remaining between them. DNA for the CDR3: TGTGCCTGGAGTCTAATCCCACTGAACACTGAAGCTTTCTTT. Translation gives CAWSLIPLNTEAFF.